One and the same sample provided the 30 T cell receptor beta chains below, sequenced in a study of OX40 agonist ivuxolimab in advanced cancers. The method was immunoSEQ multiplex PCR; TCRdb's version includes in-frame clones alone and lacks a portion of them. The sample lists over 40,000 clones; roughly 84% were seen once. The sequences come from CD4+ or CD8+ T cells sorted from blood, collected in a trial of the OX40 agonist ivuxolimab. These receptors were obtained from an adult with an advanced solid tumor such as melanoma, head and neck, liver or kidney cancer.

The V call is TRBV7-9, the J call TRBJ2-7, with D tentatively TRBD1 (5 bases). CDR1 and CDR2 (germline): SEHNR, FQNEAQ (reference sequence). The V gene lost 2 bases and the J gene lost 4 bases, with 6 bases spanning the gap. The CDR3 has 12 amino acids. The CDR3 spells CASSLTGYEQYF. CDR3 sequence (DNA): TGTGCCAGCAGCTTAACAGGATACGAGCAGTACTTC.

This sequence joins TRBV27 and TRBJ2-6; no firm D call. The ends were cut back, 4 bases at V and 0 bases at J, with 4 bases in the middle. CDR1 is MNHEY and CDR2 is SMNVEV in the germline V gene (reference sequence). The CDR3 is made up of 14 amino acids. CDR3 nucleotides: TGTGCCAGCAGTTGGAGCTCTGGGGCCAACGTCCTGACTTTC. This translates into CASSWSSGANVLTF.

For the CDR3, the DNA is TGCGCCAGCAGCCTTTCTCGGGCCGACACAGATACGCAGTATTTT. Its protein is CASSLSRADTDTQYF. The chain carries TRBV5-1 and TRBJ2-3; D gene ambiguous. This CDR3 has 15 amino acids. Germline assignment: CDR1 SGHRS and CDR2 YFSETQ. V shed 4 bases and J shed 2 bases, with 14 bases lying between them.

The chain joins TRBV5-6 to TRBJ1-4; D is ambiguous. This CDR3 is 12 amino acids long. Per the germline V gene, CDR1 is SGHDT and CDR2 is YYEEEE. Trimming shortened V by 2 bases and J by 6 bases, and 5 bases separated the two germline ends. The CDR3 bases are TGTGCCAGCAGCTTAGGGCATGAAAAACTGTTTTTT. This translates into CASSLGHEKLFF. Drawing the rest from reference TRBV5-6 and TRBJ1-4, the complete variable domain is DAGVTQSPTHLIKTRGQQVTLRCSPKSGHDTVSWYQQALGQGPQFIFQYYEEEERQRGNFPDRFSGHQFPNYSSELNVNALLLGDSALYLCASSLGHEKLFFGSGTQLSVL.

V is TRBV4-3 and J is TRBJ2-1; D gene uncertain. In germline, CDR1 is LGHNA, CDR2 YSLEER. CDR3 length: 15 residues. V lost 0 bases to trimming and J lost 5 bases, with 11 bases between them. CDR3 protein: CASSQEVATNNEQFF. The CDR3 DNA follows: TGCGCCAGCAGCCAAGAAGTTGCCACTAACAATGAGCAGTTCTTC.

As for this clone: The sample holds other DNA sequences that translate to the same CDR3. V and J are TRBV6-5 and TRBJ2-7, with 10 bases lining up with TRBD1. The CDR3 has 14 amino acids. Germline lookup yields CDR1 MNHEY and CDR2 SVGAGI. With 2 bases clipped from V and 2 bases from J, the junction kept 0 bases outside the gene matches. CDR3 protein: CASSYGTGAYEQYF. CDR3 nucleotide sequence: TGTGCCAGCAGTTACGGGACAGGGGCCTACGAGCAGTACTTC.

The chain combines TRBV5-1 with TRBJ2-5, with TRBD2 as a possible D gene (5 bases). The CDR3 totals 14 residues. Trimming removed 4 bases from V and 2 bases from J, with 12 bases in between. Germline V gene sequence: CDR1 SGHRS, CDR2 YFSETQ. The CDR3 here is CASSLSGPQETQYF. The CDR3 DNA reads TGCGCCAGCAGCCTAAGCGGTCCTCAAGAGACCCAGTACTTC.

This chain connects TRBV15 to TRBJ1-2, with unresolved D. CDR1 is LNHNV, CDR2 YYDKDF, per germline (reference sequence). With 1 base removed from V and 8 bases from J, the gap between germline ends came to 11 bases. The CDR3 has 13 amino acids. CDR3 sequence: CATSRAERRGYTF. The CDR3 DNA reads as TGTGCCACCAGCAGAGCCGAACGGCGGGGCTACACCTTC.

This chain connects TRBV7-7 to TRBJ2-5, with D perhaps TRBD2 (6 bases). The CDR3 contains 19 residues. Germline loops: CDR1 SSHAT, CDR2 FNYEAQ (reference sequence). The V gene lost 1 base and the J gene lost 4 bases, with 25 bases spanning the gap. The CDR3 reads CASSLVAGLPQLGVETQYF. The CDR3 DNA is TGTGCCAGCAGCTTAGTCGCGGGGTTGCCCCAACTGGGAGTAGAGACCCAGTACTTC.

The chain has TRBV19 and TRBJ2-1; TRBD2 matches at 8 bases. The CDR3 runs to 15 residues. The ends lost 7 bases at V and 6 bases at J; junction bases unmatched: 11. Per the germline V gene, CDR1 is LNHDA and CDR2 is SQIVND (reference sequence). CDR3 in amino acids: CASTPPGLVANEQFF. The DNA of the CDR3 is TGTGCCAGTACCCCCCCGGGACTAGTGGCCAATGAGCAGTTCTTC.

The J gene is TRBJ1-2, the V gene TRBV18, with D hard to call. Trimming removed 6 bases at V and 4 bases at J, with 12 bases between. The CDR3 covers 13 residues. Per germline, CDR1 KGHSH and CDR2 LQKENI. CDR3 coding DNA: TGTGCCAGCTCCTCAGATGTACCCTATGGCTACACCTTC. Its translation: CASSSDVPYGYTF.

The chain is built from TRBV5-4 and TRBJ2-7; no definite D call. From germline, CDR1 is SGHNT and CDR2 YYREEE (reference sequence). This CDR3 comprises 14 residues. Trimming took 3 bases from V and 1 from J, leaving 11 bases between them. The CDR3 spells CASSSRQQSYEQYF. DNA for the CDR3: TGTGCCAGCAGCTCACGGCAACAGTCCTACGAGCAGTACTTC.

V gene TRBV19 combines with J gene TRBJ1-1; D is ambiguous. In germline, CDR1 is LNHDA, CDR2 SQIVND (reference sequence). This CDR3 is built from 16 residues. V was trimmed by 1 base and J by 0 bases, leaving 12 bases between them. The CDR3 loop is CASSIGVAELNTEAFF. The CDR3 region has the DNA TGTGCCAGTAGTATAGGCGTAGCGGAGTTGAACACTGAAGCTTTCTTT.

V gene TRBV5-1 combines with J gene TRBJ2-5; 7 bases line up with TRBD1. The V gene end was trimmed by 0 bases and the J gene end by 2 bases; junction bases not matched to a gene: 7. The CDR3 is 16 amino acids. Germline V lookup: CDR1 SGHRS, CDR2 YFSETQ. DNA of the CDR3: TGCGCCAGCAGCTTGGCAGGTTCACAGGGGCAAGAGACCCAGTACTTC. Its translation is CASSLAGSQGQETQYF.

The V gene is TRBV30, the J gene TRBJ1-3, with D perhaps matching TRBD1 (5 bases). Trimming left V 2 bases short and J 0 bases short, with 8 bases between. The CDR3 runs to 14 residues. Germline V gene data show CDR1 as GTSNPN and CDR2 as SVGIG (reference sequence). The DNA of the CDR3 is TGTGCCTGGAGTTCAGGGTTCTCTGGAAACACCATATATTTT. Residues: CAWSSGFSGNTIYF. Based on the CDR3 plus reference TRBV30 and TRBJ1-3, the full variable domain is SQTIHQWPATLVQPVGSPLSLECTVEGTSNPNLYWYRQAAGRGLQLLFYSVGIGQISSEVPQNLSASRPQDRQFILSSKKLLLSDSGFYLCAWSSGFSGNTIYFGEGSWLTVV.

The chain recombines TRBV6-5 with TRBJ2-6; D unclear. This CDR3 has 13 residues. The germline V gene encodes CDR1 MNHEY and CDR2 SVGAGI. The germline V and J ends were trimmed by 6 bases and 2 bases, with 5 bases remaining between them. The CDR3 region has the DNA TGTGCCAGCAGCTCCACTGGGGCCAACGTCCTGACTTTC. This gives the protein CASSSTGANVLTF.

This chain uses TRBV7-6 with TRBJ1-5, with 8 bases identical to TRBD1. The CDR3 totals 13 residues. V lost 5 bases and J lost 8; bases outside the gene matches: 5. Germline CDR1 reads SGHVS; CDR2 reads FNYEAQ. The DNA of the CDR3 is TGTGCCAGCAGCCTAAACAGGGGGGAGCCCCAGCATTTT. It is translated as CASSLNRGEPQHF.

This chain uses TRBV19 with TRBJ2-2; D gene ambiguous. CDR1 and CDR2 from the germline V gene are LNHDA and SQIVND (reference sequence). V was cut by 3 bases and J by 5 bases, with 4 bases left in between. The CDR3 is made up of 12 amino acids. CDR3 in DNA: TGTGCCAGTAGTATTGTGACCGGGGAGCTGTTTTTT. Its translation: CASSIVTGELFF.

The chain couples TRBV5-1 to TRBJ2-1; D gene uncertain. Between the trimmed V and J ends, which lost 0 bases and 8 bases, there was a span of 9 bases. CDR1 is SGHRS and CDR2 is YFSETQ in the germline V gene. The CDR3 length is 13 residues. The CDR3 loop reads CASSLVVSDEQFF. The CDR3 region has the DNA TGCGCCAGCAGCTTGGTAGTTTCCGATGAGCAGTTCTTC.

This chain connects TRBV28 to TRBJ1-5; D is unresolved. There are 12 residues in the CDR3. Germline V gene lookup returns CDR1 MDHEN and CDR2 SYDVKM. V gave up 6 bases and J gave up 2 bases, with 5 bases separating them. The CDR3 coding sequence is TGTGCCAGCAGGGGCGGCAATCAGCCCCAGCATTTT. Its protein product is CASRGGNQPQHF. Full variable domain (remainder filled in from reference TRBV28 and TRBJ1-5): DVKVTQSSRYLVKRTGEKVFLECVQDMDHENMFWYRQDPGLGLRLIYFSYDVKMKEKGDIPEGYSVSREKKERFSLILESASTNQTSMYLCASRGGNQPQHFGDGTRLSIL.

This clone was detected once. The chain carries TRBV12-5 and TRBJ2-3, with D tentatively TRBD2 (5 bases). Per the germline V gene, CDR1 is LGHNT and CDR2 is FRNRAP. The V end lost 2 bases, the J end lost 6 bases, and 18 bases lay between the germline ends. The CDR3 is made up of 16 amino acids. DNA for the CDR3: TGTGCTAGTGGTTTGTCCTCTTTTCGGAGGCACGATACGCAGTATTTT. Encoded protein: CASGLSSFRRHDTQYF.

The chain has TRBV11-2 and TRBJ2-7; 10 bases line up with TRBD2. The CDR3 has 18 amino acids. CDR1 and CDR2 from the germline V gene are SGHAT and FQNNGV. Germline trimming cut 0 bases from V and 0 bases from J; bases unmatched to any gene: 8. The CDR3 DNA reads as TGTGCCAGCAGCTTAGATCCCCCCGGACTAGCGGACTCCTACGAGCAGTACTTC. As protein: CASSLDPPGLADSYEQYF.

This sequence joins TRBV4-1 and TRBJ2-2, with D hard to call. Trimming shortened V by 0 bases and J by 13 bases, and 12 bases separated the two germline ends. The length of the CDR3 is 13 residues. The germline V gene has CDR1 MGHRA and CDR2 YSYEKL. This CDR3 reads CASSQDLGNGLFF. Here the CDR3 DNA reads TGCGCCAGCAGCCAAGATCTGGGGAATGGGCTGTTTTTT.

This clone has a single count. This chain links TRBV5-4 with TRBJ2-5; D ambiguous. There are 14 residues in the CDR3. Germline CDR1 reads SGHNT; CDR2 reads YYREEE (reference sequence). V lost 6 bases to trimming and J lost 2 bases, with 14 bases between them. The CDR3 coding sequence is TGTGCCAGCACCCGAGGAATGAATCAAGAGACCCAGTACTTC. It codes for CASTRGMNQETQYF.

V is TRBV2 and J is TRBJ1-1, with D unresolved. The V and J ends lost 7 bases and 6 bases respectively, with 18 bases between them. The CDR3 contains 14 residues. Germline CDR1 SNHLY, CDR2 FYNNEI. The chain's CDR3 is CASIGPVRGPEAFF. The CDR3 DNA sequence: TGTGCCAGCATAGGGCCAGTTAGAGGCCCTGAAGCTTTCTTT.

V and J are TRBV4-2 and TRBJ2-5; 10 bases match TRBD2. This CDR3 contains 16 residues. V was pared by 3 bases and J by 3 bases, with 7 bases of the junction left unmatched. The V gene's germline CDR1 is LGHNA and CDR2 YNFKEQ. DNA of the CDR3: TGTGCCAGCAGCCAGGGAAAGAGCGGGAGGGAAGAGACCCAGTACTTC. Protein sequence: CASSQGKSGREETQYF.

This rearrangement joins TRBV11-2 to TRBJ2-7; D is ambiguous. Looked up from germline, CDR1 is SGHAT and CDR2 is FQNNGV. There are 13 residues in the CDR3. V was shortened by 5 bases and J by 6 bases, with 14 bases between the two germline ends. The CDR3 DNA follows: TGTGCCAGCAGCGCAGATATGAACGGCGAGCAGTACTTC. Residues: CASSADMNGEQYF.

The gene calls are TRBV7-9 and TRBJ2-3, with 8 bases aligning to TRBD2. Trimming took 7 bases from V and 0 from J; bases not matched to a gene: 9. The CDR3 is 16 residues long. The germline V gene encodes CDR1 SEHNR and CDR2 FQNEAQ (reference sequence). In nucleotides, the CDR3 is TGTGCCAGCAACGAGAAGGGCGGGGGGAGCACAGATACGCAGTATTTT. It yields the protein CASNEKGGGSTDTQYF.

The V call is TRBV19, the J call TRBJ1-4; no clear D gene. V was pared by 9 bases and J by 0 bases, with 11 bases between. There are 14 residues in the CDR3. Germline CDR1 reads LNHDA; CDR2 reads SQIVND (reference sequence). The chain's CDR3 is CASSKETTNEKLFF. DNA for the CDR3: TGTGCCAGCAGCAAGGAGACAACTAATGAAAAACTGTTTTTT.

This chain joins TRBV10-1 and TRBJ2-7, with D possibly being TRBD1 (5 bases). From germline, CDR1 is WNHNN and CDR2 SYGVQD (reference sequence). V lost 3 bases and J lost 2, with 11 bases in between. The CDR3 has 14 amino acids. CDR3 region: CASSDHRGTYEQYF. The CDR3 DNA sequence: TGCGCCAGCAGTGACCATAGGGGAACCTACGAGCAGTACTTC.